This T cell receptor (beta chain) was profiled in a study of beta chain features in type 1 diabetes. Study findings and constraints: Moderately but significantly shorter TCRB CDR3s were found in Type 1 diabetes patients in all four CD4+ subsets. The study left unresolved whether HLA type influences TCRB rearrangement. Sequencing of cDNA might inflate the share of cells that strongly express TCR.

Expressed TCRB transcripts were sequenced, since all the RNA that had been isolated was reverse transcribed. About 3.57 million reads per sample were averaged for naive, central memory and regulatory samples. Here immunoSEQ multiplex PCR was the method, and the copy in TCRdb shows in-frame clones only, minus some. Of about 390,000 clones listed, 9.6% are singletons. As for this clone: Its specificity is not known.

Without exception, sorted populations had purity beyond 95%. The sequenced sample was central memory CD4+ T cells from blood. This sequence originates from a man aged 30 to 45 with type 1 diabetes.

CDR3 sequence reads: CASSLLGADQPQHF. In DNA, the CDR3 is TGTGCCAGCAGCTTGCTTGGAGCAGATCAGCCCCAGCATTTT. This chain joins TRBV7-6 and TRBJ1-5; D remains unclear. The length of the CDR3 is 14 residues. Per germline, CDR1 SGHVS and CDR2 FNYEAQ. V was cut by 3 bases and J by 5 bases, with 11 bases left in between.